What follows are 9 T cell receptor beta chains derived from one specimen sequenced in a study of cytomegalovirus exposure and HLA in healthy donors. The PCR used 60 Vbeta and 13 Jbeta primers. Sequencing used immunoSEQ multiplex PCR; TCRdb keeps in-frame clones, though not all of them. The table includes more than 90,000 clones, roughly four fifths detected once. Sequences were obtained from PBMCs. The receptors were gathered from a human donor in good health.

The rearrangement links TRBV19 to TRBJ1-5; a weak D match, TRBD1 (6 bases). The CDR3 extends over 16 amino acids. CDR1 and CDR2 from the germline V gene are LNHDA and SQIVND (reference sequence). V was shortened by 4 bases and J by 0 bases, with 13 bases between the two germline ends. CDR3 residues: CASSNGRGGSNQPQHF. The CDR3 bases are TGTGCCAGTAGTAACGGAAGGGGGGGTAGCAATCAGCCCCAGCATTTT.

This chain uses TRBV14 with TRBJ2-7; TRBD1 might be the D (5 bases). Germline V gene lookup returns CDR1 SGHDN and CDR2 FVKESK. Trimming took 1 base from V and 0 from J, leaving 13 bases between them. This CDR3 region has 16 residues. This CDR3 is CASSQGSTVSSYEQYF. CDR3 nucleotides: TGTGCCAGCAGCCAAGGGTCGACAGTGAGCTCCTACGAGCAGTACTTC.

The genes are TRBV6-1 and TRBJ2-3, with TRBD1 as a possible D gene (6 bases). The germline gives CDR1 MNHNS, CDR2 SASEGT. The CDR3 is 15 amino acids. V was clipped by 1 base and J by 3 bases, with 11 bases between them. CDR3 in DNA: TGTGCCAGCAGTGAAGACAGGGTCGGGACAGATACGCAGTATTTT. This encodes CASSEDRVGTDTQYF.

The chain combines TRBV19 with TRBJ2-3, with a tentative D call TRBD1 (5 bases). CDR1 and CDR2 (germline): LNHDA, SQIVND (reference sequence). This CDR3 is 16 amino acids long. V lost 7 bases and J lost 4, with 21 bases in between. The CDR3 sequence is CASNHPQGDTPDTQYF. The CDR3 nucleotides read TGTGCCAGTAATCACCCCCAGGGTGATACTCCAGATACGCAGTATTTT.

The gene calls are TRBV4-1 and TRBJ1-6; 7 bases agree with TRBD1. From germline, CDR1 is MGHRA and CDR2 YSYEKL. V shed 4 bases and J 8 bases; nucleotides not matched to a gene: 5. This CDR3 is built from 14 residues. The CDR3 is CASSPGQADSPLHF. For the CDR3, the DNA is TGCGCCAGCAGCCCTGGACAGGCGGATTCACCCCTCCACTTT.

The chain has TRBV11-2 and TRBJ1-3; D unclear. This CDR3 contains 14 residues. The V and J ends lost 4 bases and 4 bases respectively, with 11 bases between them. Germline CDR1 SGHAT, CDR2 FQNNGV. CDR3: CASSSSPRGNTIYF. The CDR3 bases are TGTGCCAGCAGCTCATCCCCTAGGGGAAACACCATATATTTT.

The rearrangement joins TRBV2 to TRBJ1-1; the D gene is possibly TRBD1 (6 bases). The ends were cut back, 10 bases at V and 1 base at J, with 19 bases in the middle. Germline assignment: CDR1 SNHLY and CDR2 FYNNEI. The CDR3 has 15 residues. CDR3 residues: CATQRGIKGNTEAFF. The CDR3 DNA sequence: TGTGCCACCCAAAGGGGGATAAAGGGGAACACTGAAGCTTTCTTT.

The rearrangement uses TRBV29-1 and TRBJ2-5; D is perhaps TRBD2 (6 bases). Germline CDR1 SQVTM, CDR2 ANQGSEA. This CDR3 spans 12 amino acids. Trimming took off 8 bases at V and 5 bases at J, with 15 bases between the two ends. DNA of the CDR3: TGCAGCACTAAGGAGGGGTTGGAGACCCAGTACTTC. Its translation is CSTKEGLETQYF.

This chain connects TRBV5-1 to TRBJ1-6; D gene ambiguous. V lost 4 bases and J lost 8, with 16 bases in between. This CDR3 is built from 15 residues. Germline CDR1 SGHRS, CDR2 YFSETQ. This CDR3 is CASSSGIGNYSPLHF. Here the CDR3 DNA reads TGCGCCAGCAGCAGCGGGATAGGAAACTATTCACCCCTCCACTTT. The whole variable domain, filled in from reference TRBV5-1 and TRBJ1-6, reads KAGVTQTPRYLIKTRGQQVTLSCSPISGHRSVSWYQQTPGQGLQFLFEYFSETQRNKGNFPGRFSGRQFSNSRSEMNVSTLELGDSALYLCASSSGIGNYSPLHFGNGTRLTVT.